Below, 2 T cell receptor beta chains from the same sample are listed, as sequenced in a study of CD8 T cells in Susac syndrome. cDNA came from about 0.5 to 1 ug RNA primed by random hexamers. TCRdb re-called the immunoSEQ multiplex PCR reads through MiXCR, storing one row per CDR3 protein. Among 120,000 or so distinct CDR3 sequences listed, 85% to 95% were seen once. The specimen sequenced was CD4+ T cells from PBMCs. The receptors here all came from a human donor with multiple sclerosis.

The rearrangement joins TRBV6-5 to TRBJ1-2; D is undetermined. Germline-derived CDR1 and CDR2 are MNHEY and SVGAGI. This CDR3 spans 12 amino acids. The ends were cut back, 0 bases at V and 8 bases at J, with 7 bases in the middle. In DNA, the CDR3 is TGTGCCAGCAGTTACTCGGGGTGGGGCTACACCTTC. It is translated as CASSYSGWGYTF.

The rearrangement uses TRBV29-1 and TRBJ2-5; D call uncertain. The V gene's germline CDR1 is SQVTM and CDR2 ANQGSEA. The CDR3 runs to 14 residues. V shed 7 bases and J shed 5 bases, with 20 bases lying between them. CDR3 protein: CSARRILLKETQYF. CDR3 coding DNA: TGCAGCGCTAGACGTATACTGCTCAAGGAGACCCAGTACTTC.